This record concerns one T cell receptor beta chain sequence. Its antigen is currently unknown. No fewer than 6 million PBMCs went into each sample. The CDR3 loop spans 14 amino acids. V shed 5 bases and J shed 0 bases, with 8 bases lying between them. Germline V gene data show CDR1 as SGHVS and CDR2 as FQNEAQ. These data originate in a study of blood T cells in healthy people across ages. Study results and caveats: When one million T cells were used, diversity estimates were thought to be underestimates. Diversity of TCR beta per million T cells declined in a roughly linear way with age. Naive T cell percentage strongly correlated with TCR beta diversity.

The use of a sample-barcoded 5' primer and a J-beta primer mix characterized a second PCR of about 6 to 11 cycles. TCRdb ran MiXCR on the 5' RACE reads and lists one entry per CDR3 protein. The sample contains about 1.8 million distinct CDR3 sequences, about 50% of which appear only once. This sequence joins TRBV7-8 and TRBJ2-1; D unresolved. The receptor was derived from a middle-aged woman in good health. Sequencing used blood. The CDR3 bases are TGTGCCAGCAGCCAATCCACCTCCTACAATGAGCAGTTCTTC. This translates into CASSQSTSYNEQFF.